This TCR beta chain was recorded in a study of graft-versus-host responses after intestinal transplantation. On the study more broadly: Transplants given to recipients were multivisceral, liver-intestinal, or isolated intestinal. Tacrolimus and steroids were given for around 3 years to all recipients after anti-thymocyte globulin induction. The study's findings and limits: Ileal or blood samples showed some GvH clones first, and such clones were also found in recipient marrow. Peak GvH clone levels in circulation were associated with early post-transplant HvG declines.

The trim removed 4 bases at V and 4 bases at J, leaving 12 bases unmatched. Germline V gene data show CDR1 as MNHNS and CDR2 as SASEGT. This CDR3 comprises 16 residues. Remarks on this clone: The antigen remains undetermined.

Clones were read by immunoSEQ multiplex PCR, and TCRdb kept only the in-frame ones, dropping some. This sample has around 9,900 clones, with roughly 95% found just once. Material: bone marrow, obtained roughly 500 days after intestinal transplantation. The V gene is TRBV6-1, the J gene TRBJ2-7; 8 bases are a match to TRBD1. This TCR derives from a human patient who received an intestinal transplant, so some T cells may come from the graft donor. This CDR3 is CASSADPGQALYEQYF. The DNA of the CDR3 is TGTGCCAGCAGTGCCGATCCGGGACAGGCTCTGTACGAGCAGTACTTC.